This T cell receptor beta chain was sequenced during a study of CD8 T cells in ankylosing spondylitis. This clonotype occurred a few times. Its antigen remains unknown. MiXCR, applied by TCRdb to the 5' RACE reads, yields one record per CDR3 protein. The sample has more than 250,000 distinct CDR3 sequences; approximately 8.2% are singletons. Study results and limitations: There was a TCR beta motif, made of 7 to 9 highly homologous variants, that appeared characteristic of ankylosing spondylitis blood.

CDR1 MNHNS and CDR2 SASEGT come from the germline V gene. The CDR3 spans 16 residues. Between the trimmed V and J ends, which lost 8 bases and 0 bases, there was a span of 17 bases. Sequencing was performed on blood, either unsorted or a sorted T cell fraction (not recorded which). This clonotype originated in a male donor with ankylosing spondylitis. This chain uses TRBV6-1 with TRBJ1-3; possible D gene TRBD1, 6 bases. CDR3 loop: CASARGAASSGNTIYF. DNA of the CDR3: TGTGCCAGCGCTCGGGGGGCCGCGAGCTCTGGAAACACCATATATTTT.